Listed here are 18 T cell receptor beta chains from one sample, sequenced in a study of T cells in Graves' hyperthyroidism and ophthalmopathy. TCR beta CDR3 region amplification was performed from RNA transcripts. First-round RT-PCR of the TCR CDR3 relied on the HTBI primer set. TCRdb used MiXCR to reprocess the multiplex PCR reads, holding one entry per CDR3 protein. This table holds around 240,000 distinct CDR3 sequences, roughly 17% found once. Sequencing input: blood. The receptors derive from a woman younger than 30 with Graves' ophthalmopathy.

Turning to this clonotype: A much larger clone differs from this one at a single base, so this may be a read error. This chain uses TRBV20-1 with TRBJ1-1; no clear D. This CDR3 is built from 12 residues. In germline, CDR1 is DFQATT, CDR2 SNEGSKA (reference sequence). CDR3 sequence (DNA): TGCAGGAGGGAAACGGATCGAACTGAAGCTTTCTTT. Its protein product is CRRETDRTEAFF.

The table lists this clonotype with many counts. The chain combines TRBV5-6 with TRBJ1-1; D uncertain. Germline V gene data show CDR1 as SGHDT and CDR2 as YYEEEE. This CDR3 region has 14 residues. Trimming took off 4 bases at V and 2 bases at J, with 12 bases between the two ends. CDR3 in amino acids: CASSRGSANTEAFF. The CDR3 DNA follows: TGTGCCAGCAGCCGAGGGTCTGCAAACACTGAAGCTTTCTTT.

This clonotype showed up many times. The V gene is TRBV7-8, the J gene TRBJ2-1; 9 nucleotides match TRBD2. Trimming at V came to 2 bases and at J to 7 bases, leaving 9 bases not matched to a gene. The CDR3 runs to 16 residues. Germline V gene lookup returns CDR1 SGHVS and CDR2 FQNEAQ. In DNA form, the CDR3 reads TGTGCCAGCAGCTTATTGGGTAGCGGGAGTTTAAATGAGCAGTTCTTC. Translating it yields CASSLLGSGSLNEQFF. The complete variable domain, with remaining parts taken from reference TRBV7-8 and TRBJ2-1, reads GAGVSQSPRYKVAKRGQDVALRCDPISGHVSLFWYQQALGQGPEFLTYFQNEAQLDKSGLPSDRFFAERPEGSVSTLKIQRTQQEDSAVYLCASSLLGSGSLNEQFFGPGTRLTVL.

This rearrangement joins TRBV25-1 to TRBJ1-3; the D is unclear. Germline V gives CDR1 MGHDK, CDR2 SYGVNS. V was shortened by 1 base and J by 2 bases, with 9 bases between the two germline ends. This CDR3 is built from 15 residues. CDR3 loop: CASSEWGGTGNTIYF. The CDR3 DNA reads TGTGCCAGCAGTGAATGGGGAGGTACTGGAAACACCATATATTTT. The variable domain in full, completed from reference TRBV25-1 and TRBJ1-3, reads EADIYQTPRYLVIGTGKKITLECSQTMGHDKMYWYQQDPGMELHLIHYSYGVNSTEKGDLSSESTVSRIRTEHFPLTLESARPSHTSQYLCASSEWGGTGNTIYFGEGSWLTVV.

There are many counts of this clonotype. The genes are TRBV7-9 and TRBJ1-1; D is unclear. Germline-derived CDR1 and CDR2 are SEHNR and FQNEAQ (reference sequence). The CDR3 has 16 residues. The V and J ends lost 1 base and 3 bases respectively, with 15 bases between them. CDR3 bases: TGTGCCAGCAGCTTAGATTTGGGCCGGTGGGACACTGAAGCTTTCTTT. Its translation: CASSLDLGRWDTEAFF. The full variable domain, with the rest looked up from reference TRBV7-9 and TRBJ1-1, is DTGVSQNPRHKITKRGQNVTFRCDPISEHNRLYWYRQTLGQGPEFLTYFQNEAQLEKSRLLSDRFSAERPKGSFSTLEIQRTEQGDSAMYLCASSLDLGRWDTEAFFGQGTRLTVV.

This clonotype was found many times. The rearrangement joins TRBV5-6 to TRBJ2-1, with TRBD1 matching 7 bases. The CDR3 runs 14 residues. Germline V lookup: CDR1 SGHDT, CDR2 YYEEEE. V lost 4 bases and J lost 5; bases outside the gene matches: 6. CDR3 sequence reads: CASSAGTADNEQFF. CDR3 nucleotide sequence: TGTGCCAGCAGCGCCGGGACAGCAGACAATGAGCAGTTCTTC.

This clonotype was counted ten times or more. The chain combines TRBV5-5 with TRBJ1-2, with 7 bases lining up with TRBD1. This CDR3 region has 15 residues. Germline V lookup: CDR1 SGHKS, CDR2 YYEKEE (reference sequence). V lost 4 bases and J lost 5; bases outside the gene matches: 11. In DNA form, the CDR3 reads TGTGCCAGCAGCAAGGACGACAGGGCTCTATATGGCTACACCTTC. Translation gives CASSKDDRALYGYTF.

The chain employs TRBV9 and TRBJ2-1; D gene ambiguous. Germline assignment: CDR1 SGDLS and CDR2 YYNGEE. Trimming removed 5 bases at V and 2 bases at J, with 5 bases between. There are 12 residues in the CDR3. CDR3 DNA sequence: TGTGCCAGCAGGTGGACCTACAATGAGCAGTTCTTC. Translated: CASRWTYNEQFF. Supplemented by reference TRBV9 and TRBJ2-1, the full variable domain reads DSGVTQTPKHLITATGQRVTLRCSPRSGDLSVYWYQQSLDQGLQFLIQYYNGEERAKGNILERFSAQQFPDLHSELNLSSLELGDSALYFCASRWTYNEQFFGPGTRLTVL.

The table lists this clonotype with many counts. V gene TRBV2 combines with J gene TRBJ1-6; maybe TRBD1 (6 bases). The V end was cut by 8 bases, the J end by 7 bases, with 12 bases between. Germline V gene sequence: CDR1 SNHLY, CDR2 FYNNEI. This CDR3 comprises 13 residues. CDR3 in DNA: TGTGCCAGCGAGCAGGGGCGAAATTCACCCCTCCACTTT. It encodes CASEQGRNSPLHF. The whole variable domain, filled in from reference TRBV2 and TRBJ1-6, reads EPEVTQTPSHQVTQMGQEVILRCVPISNHLYFYWYRQILGQKVEFLVSFYNNEISEKSEIFDDQFSVERPDGSNFTLKIRSTKLEDSAMYFCASEQGRNSPLHFGNGTRLTVT.

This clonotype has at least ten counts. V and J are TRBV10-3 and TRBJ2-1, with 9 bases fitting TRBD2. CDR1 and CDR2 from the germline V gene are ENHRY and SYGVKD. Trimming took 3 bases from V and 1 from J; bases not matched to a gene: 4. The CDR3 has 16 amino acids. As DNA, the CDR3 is TGTGCCATCAGTGACGGACTAGCGAATTCCTACAATGAGCAGTTCTTC. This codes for CAISDGLANSYNEQFF.

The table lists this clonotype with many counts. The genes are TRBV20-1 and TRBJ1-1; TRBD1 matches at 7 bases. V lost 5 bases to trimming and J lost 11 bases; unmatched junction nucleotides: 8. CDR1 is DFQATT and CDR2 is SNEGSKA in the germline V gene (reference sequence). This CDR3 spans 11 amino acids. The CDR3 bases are TGCAGTGCTGTAATACAGGGGCGGGCTTTCTTT. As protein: CSAVIQGRAFF.

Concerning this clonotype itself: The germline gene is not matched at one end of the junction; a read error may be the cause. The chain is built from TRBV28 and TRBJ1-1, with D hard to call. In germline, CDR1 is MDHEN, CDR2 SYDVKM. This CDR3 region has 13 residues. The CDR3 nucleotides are TGTGCCGGCAGTCTCCCCGGCGGTCCTGAAGCTTTCTTT. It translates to CAGSLPGGPEAFF.

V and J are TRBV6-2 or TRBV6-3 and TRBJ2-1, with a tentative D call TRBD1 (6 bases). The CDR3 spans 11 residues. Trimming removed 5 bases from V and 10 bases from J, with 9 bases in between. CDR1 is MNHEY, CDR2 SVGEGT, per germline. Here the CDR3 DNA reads TGTGCCAGCAGTCCCGACAGGGAGCAGTTCTTC. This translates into CASSPDREQFF.

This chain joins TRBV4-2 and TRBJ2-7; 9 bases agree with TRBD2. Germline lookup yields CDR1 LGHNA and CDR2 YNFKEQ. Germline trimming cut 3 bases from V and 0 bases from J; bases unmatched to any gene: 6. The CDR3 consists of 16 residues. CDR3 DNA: TGTGCCAGCAGCCAGGGTCTAGCGGGGTCCTCCTACGAGCAGTACTTC. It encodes CASSQGLAGSSYEQYF.

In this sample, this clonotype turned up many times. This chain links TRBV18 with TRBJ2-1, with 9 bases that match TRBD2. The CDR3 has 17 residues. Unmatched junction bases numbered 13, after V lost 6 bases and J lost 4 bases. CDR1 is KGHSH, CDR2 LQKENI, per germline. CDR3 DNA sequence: TGTGCCAGCTCCCAATCCGGTGTTAGCGGGGGTTACAATGAGCAGTTCTTC. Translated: CASSQSGVSGGYNEQFF.

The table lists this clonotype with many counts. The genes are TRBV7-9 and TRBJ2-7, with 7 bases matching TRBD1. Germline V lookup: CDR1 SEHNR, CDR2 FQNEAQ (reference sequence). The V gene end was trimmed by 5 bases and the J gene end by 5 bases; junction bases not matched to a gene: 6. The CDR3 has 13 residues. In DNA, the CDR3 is TGTGCCAGCAGCCGGGACAGAATCCACGAGCAGTACTTC. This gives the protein CASSRDRIHEQYF.

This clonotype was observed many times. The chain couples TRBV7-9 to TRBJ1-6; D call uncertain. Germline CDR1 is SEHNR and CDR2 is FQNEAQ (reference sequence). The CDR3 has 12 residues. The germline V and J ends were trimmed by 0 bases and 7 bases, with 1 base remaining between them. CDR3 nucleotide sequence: TGTGCCAGCAGCTTAGCGAATTCACCCCTCCACTTT. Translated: CASSLANSPLHF. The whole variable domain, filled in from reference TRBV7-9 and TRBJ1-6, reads DTGVSQNPRHKITKRGQNVTFRCDPISEHNRLYWYRQTLGQGPEFLTYFQNEAQLEKSRLLSDRFSAERPKGSFSTLEIQRTEQGDSAMYLCASSLANSPLHFGNGTRLTVT.

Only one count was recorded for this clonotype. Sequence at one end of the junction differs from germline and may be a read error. CDR3 bases: TGTGCCAGCAGCTTGGGAGTAGCGGGAGAAGCCAGGAACTACAATGAGCAGTTCTTC. Protein sequence: CASSLGVAGEARNYNEQFF. V gene TRBV5-1 combines with J gene TRBJ2-1; 9 bases match TRBD2. The germline V gene has CDR1 SGHRS and CDR2 YFSETQ. This CDR3 is built from 19 residues.